This T cell receptor (beta chain) was retrieved from a study of T cell responses to AZD1222 COVID-19 vaccine. Findings of the study overall: White British donors predominated, females outnumbered males, and clonal diversity was possibly underestimated.

Details on this clone: Antigen unknown.

The assay was immunoSEQ multiplex PCR, and TCRdb's table has in-frame clones only and misses some. This sample carries 150,000 to 200,000 clones, nearly 95% of them seen once, and the ten largest clones take roughly 2.2%. Germline V gene lookup returns CDR1 KGHSH and CDR2 LQKENI. V was clipped by 0 bases and J by 3 bases; unmatched bases: 13. This CDR3 contains 20 residues. The chain carries TRBV18 and TRBJ2-1, with 11 positions matching TRBD2. The sample consisted of peripheral blood, taken on day 0 of AZD1222 vaccination. The clonotype was recovered from an adult in good health. CDR3 residues: CASSPPATSGKLAVYNEQFF. The CDR3 DNA reads TGTGCCAGCTCACCACCGGCGACTAGCGGGAAGTTGGCTGTCTACAATGAGCAGTTCTTC.